The rows below give T cell receptor beta chains drawn from one sample of a study of CD8 T cells in Susac syndrome. TCRdb re-called the immunoSEQ multiplex PCR reads through MiXCR, storing one row per CDR3 protein. The data show about 290,000 distinct CDR3 sequences, approximately 85% seen once. Material: CD8+ T cells from PBMCs. These receptors all stem from a human donor with multiple sclerosis. Both conserved end residues are part of each CDR3. The D gene is left open where the match is weak. Where a row states a size, it is once, few, many or the class of an expanded clone; other rows omit it.

J: TRBJ2-5; size: -; V: TRBV9; D: -; CDR3: CASSVVTVDYQETQYF; DNA: TGTGCCAGCAGCGTAGTTACAGTCGATTACCAAGAGACCCAGTACTTC
J: TRBJ2-1; size: -; V: TRBV28; D: TRBD2; CDR3: CASSGLLADPYNEQFF; DNA: TGTGCCAGCAGTGGACTTCTAGCGGATCCCTACAATGAGCAGTTCTTC
J: TRBJ2-2; size: -; V: TRBV7-8; D: -; CDR3: CASSLVTPNTGELFF; DNA: TGTGCCAGCAGCTTAGTAACACCGAACACCGGGGAGCTGTTTTTT
J: TRBJ2-6; size: -; V: TRBV28; D: TRBD1; CDR3: CASRLPGTGASGANVLTF; DNA: TGTGCCAGCAGGCTCCCCGGGACAGGGGCCTCTGGGGCCAACGTCCTGACTTTC
J: TRBJ2-3; size: -; V: TRBV28; D: TRBD2; CDR3: CASSLTGGRLGNTDTQYF; DNA: TGTGCCAGCAGTTTAACCGGCGGGAGGCTTGGTAACACAGATACGCAGTATTTT
J: TRBJ2-7; size: -; V: TRBV5-1; D: -; CDR3: CASSDPQGWVHEQYF; DNA: TGCGCCAGCAGCGATCCCCAGGGTTGGGTCCACGAGCAGTACTTC
J: TRBJ2-7; size: -; V: TRBV6-5; D: -; CDR3: CASSYEQSSYEQYF; DNA: TGTGCCAGCAGTTACGAACAGAGCTCCTACGAGCAGTACTTC
J: TRBJ2-7; size: -; V: TRBV29-1; D: -; CDR3: CSVAKQGTEYF; DNA: TGCAGCGTTGCTAAACAGGGAACGGAGTACTTC
J: TRBJ2-1; size: -; V: TRBV7-9; D: TRBD1; CDR3: CASSYTGTGETEQFF; DNA: TGTGCCAGCAGCTACACCGGGACAGGGGAGACTGAGCAGTTCTTC
J: TRBJ1-1; size: -; V: TRBV2; D: TRBD1; CDR3: CASSAIEQGAEAFF; DNA: TGTGCCAGCAGTGCGATAGAACAGGGGGCTGAAGCTTTCTTT
J: TRBJ1-2; size: -; V: TRBV9; D: -; CDR3: CASSAHETPPGGYTF; DNA: TGTGCCAGCAGCGCCCATGAGACACCTCCGGGGGGCTACACCTTC
J: TRBJ2-5; size: -; V: TRBV28; D: -; CDR3: CASSLSLGGETQYF; DNA: TGTGCCAGCAGTTTGAGCCTGGGAGGAGAGACCCAGTACTTC
J: TRBJ2-1; size: -; V: TRBV29-1; D: -; CDR3: CSVEYSNEQFF; DNA: TGCAGCGTTGAGTATAGCAATGAGCAGTTCTTC
J: TRBJ2-7; size: -; V: TRBV7-9; D: TRBD1; CDR3: CASSLAMGQGRDEQYF; DNA: TGTGCCAGCAGCTTAGCGATGGGACAGGGGAGGGACGAGCAGTACTTC
J: TRBJ2-1; size: -; V: TRBV5-6; D: -; CDR3: CASSRTTYNEQFF; DNA: TGTGCCAGCAGCCGGACAACCTACAATGAGCAGTTCTTC
J: TRBJ2-7; size: -; V: TRBV29-1; D: -; CDR3: CRRALNSRELPEQYF; DNA: TGCAGGAGGGCGTTGAACTCCAGGGAACTACCTGAGCAGTACTTC
J: TRBJ2-1; size: -; V: TRBV7-2; D: TRBD2; CDR3: CASSLAGLAGGPRFNEQFF; DNA: TGTGCCAGCAGCTTAGCGGGACTAGCGGGAGGGCCTCGCTTCAATGAGCAGTTCTTC
J: TRBJ2-7; size: -; V: TRBV3-1; D: -; CDR3: CASSHVTANYYEQYF; DNA: TGTGCCAGCAGCCATGTGACAGCAAATTACTACGAGCAGTACTTC
J: TRBJ2-5; size: -; V: TRBV19; D: TRBD1; CDR3: CASSIPDRGWETQYF; DNA: TGTGCCAGTAGTATCCCCGACAGGGGGTGGGAGACCCAGTACTTC
J: TRBJ2-1; size: -; V: TRBV7-9; D: TRBD2; CDR3: CASSLELAGVYNEQFF; DNA: TGTGCCAGCAGCTTAGAGTTAGCGGGAGTTTACAATGAGCAGTTCTTC
J: TRBJ2-1; size: -; V: TRBV4-3; D: TRBD2; CDR3: CASSQATFSGSSYNEQFF; DNA: TGCGCCAGCAGCCAAGCCACCTTTAGCGGGAGCTCCTACAATGAGCAGTTCTTC
J: TRBJ2-1; size: -; V: TRBV29-1; D: -; CDR3: CSVEDFLGINEQFF; DNA: TGCAGCGTTGAAGATTTCTTGGGCATAAATGAGCAGTTCTTC
J: TRBJ2-1; size: -; V: TRBV12-5; D: TRBD2; CDR3: CASGSSAGAGIDEQFF; DNA: TGTGCTAGTGGTTCTTCAGCGGGAGCTGGGATAGATGAGCAGTTCTTC
J: TRBJ1-5; size: few; V: TRBV5-4; D: -; CDR3: CASSLGQGYQPQHF; DNA: TGTGCCAGCAGCTTGGGGCAGGGCTATCAGCCCCAGCATTTT
J: TRBJ2-7; size: few; V: TRBV5-4; D: -; CDR3: CASSFSALGAYEQYF; DNA: TGTGCCAGCAGCTTTTCCGCTCTAGGCGCCTACGAGCAGTACTTC
J: TRBJ2-1; size: -; V: TRBV6-5; D: TRBD2; CDR3: CASSYFRTSVNEQFF; DNA: TGTGCCAGCAGTTACTTTCGGACTAGTGTAAATGAGCAGTTCTTC
J: TRBJ2-7; size: few; V: TRBV25-1; D: -; CDR3: CASRSSGTYEQYF; DNA: TGTGCCAGCAGGAGCTCAGGGACCTACGAGCAGTACTTC
J: TRBJ2-5; size: -; V: TRBV28; D: -; CDR3: CASSSRSEETQYF; DNA: TGTGCCAGCAGTTCTCGGTCCGAAGAGACCCAGTACTTC
J: TRBJ1-2; size: -; V: TRBV4-3; D: -; CDR3: CASSQSSGVGYTF; DNA: TGCGCCAGCAGCCAAAGTAGTGGTGTTGGCTACACCTTC
J: TRBJ2-1; size: -; V: TRBV11-2; D: TRBD2; CDR3: CASSLGGSGRYNEQFF; DNA: TGTGCCAGCAGCTTAGGTGGTAGCGGGAGGTACAATGAGCAGTTCTTC
J: TRBJ2-1; size: -; V: TRBV7-3; D: -; CDR3: CASSLTLGNEQFF; DNA: TGTGCCAGCAGCTTAACCCTGGGAAATGAGCAGTTCTTC
J: TRBJ2-1; size: -; V: TRBV12-3/TRBV12-4; D: TRBD2; CDR3: CASTLSGSGHNEQFF; DNA: TGTGCCAGCACCCTTAGCGGGAGCGGCCACAATGAGCAGTTCTTC
J: TRBJ2-1; size: -; V: TRBV29-1; D: -; CDR3: CSVDLRSYNEQFF; DNA: TGCAGCGTTGACCTCCGATCCTACAATGAGCAGTTCTTC